The 5 T cell receptor beta chains reported below all come from one sample, sequenced in a study of blood T cell repertoires in COVID-19. Assay used: immunoSEQ multiplex PCR; TCRdb lists only in-frame clones, some missing. The sample has approximately 350,000 clones; around 83% are singletons. Sequenced sample: peripheral blood. Every receptor here comes from a man aged 30 to 45 with active or convalescent COVID-19.

The chain has TRBV6-5 and TRBJ1-4; 9 bases are shared with TRBD1. The CDR3 is 13 residues long. Germline values: CDR1 MNHEY, CDR2 SVGAGI. J was trimmed by 7 bases and V by 6 bases; bases with no gene match: 3. As DNA, the CDR3 is TGTGCCAGCAGCCGGACAGGGGTTGAAAAACTGTTTTTT. Residues: CASSRTGVEKLFF.

V gene TRBV3-1 (or the pseudogene TRBV3-2) combines with J gene TRBJ1-2; TRBD1 matches at 8 bases. CDR3 length: 13 amino acids. The junction had 5 bases not matched to a gene; V was cut back by 4 bases and J by 7 bases. The germline gives CDR1 LGHDT, CDR2 YNNKEL (reference sequence). CDR3 nucleotide sequence: TGTGCCAGCAGCCTAGGACAGGGCGGTGGCTACACCTTC. Translating gives CASSLGQGGGYTF.

The genes are TRBV10-3 and TRBJ1-2, with 8 bases identical to TRBD1. Per germline, CDR1 ENHRY and CDR2 SYGVKD. Losses at the gene ends were 9 bases for V and 3 bases for J; bases not matched to a gene: 9. The length of the CDR3 is 14 residues. CDR3 in DNA: TGTGCCATAAGTAGGCCAGGGGGCGACTATGGCTACACCTTC. It is translated as CAISRPGGDYGYTF.

CDR3: CATSALGGQETQYF. In nucleotides, the CDR3 is TGTGCCACCAGTGCCCTGGGGGGACAAGAGACCCAGTACTTC. The chain has TRBV24-1 and TRBJ2-5; TRBD2 might be the D (6 bases). The V end was cut by 5 bases, the J end by 2 bases, with 11 bases between. CDR1 is KGHDR, CDR2 SFDVKD, per germline. The CDR3 loop spans 14 amino acids.

Points on this clone: This same CDR3 is encoded by further DNA sequences in the sample. The chain employs TRBV11-2 and TRBJ2-1, with a weak D call TRBD2 (6 bases). The ends were cut back, 7 bases at V and 0 bases at J, with 7 bases in the middle. This CDR3 comprises 13 residues. Germline V gene sequence: CDR1 SGHAT, CDR2 FQNNGV. CDR3 amino acids: CASMRGSYNEQFF. The CDR3 nucleotides read TGTGCCAGCATGCGGGGCTCCTACAATGAGCAGTTCTTC.